One and the same sample provided the 5 T cell receptor beta chains below, sequenced in a study of blood T cell repertoires in COVID-19. TCRdb's copy holds only in-frame clones and misses some; the assay was immunoSEQ multiplex PCR. The table shows a few hundred thousand clones, with roughly 87% occurring only once. Sample: PBMCs or T cells enriched from blood (not recorded which). These receptors originate from a woman aged 25 to 39 who had recovered from COVID-19.

A note on this clone: Distinct nucleotide sequences in the sample also encode this CDR3. The chain links TRBV9 to TRBJ2-7; 7 nucleotides align to TRBD2. The CDR3 consists of 13 residues. Germline V gene lookup returns CDR1 SGDLS and CDR2 YYNGEE. V shed 3 bases and J 1 base; nucleotides not matched to a gene: 1. CDR3 protein: CASSAGGSYEQYF. The CDR3 nucleotides are TGTGCCAGCAGCGCGGGGGGTTCCTACGAGCAGTACTTC. Based on the CDR3 plus reference TRBV9 and TRBJ2-7, the full variable domain is DSGVTQTPKHLITATGQRVTLRCSPRSGDLSVYWYQQSLDQGLQFLIQYYNGEERAKGNILERFSAQQFPDLHSELNLSSLELGDSALYFCASSAGGSYEQYFGPGTRLTVT.

The gene calls are TRBV30 and TRBJ1-4; 9 bases line up with TRBD1. Germline lookup yields CDR1 GTSNPN and CDR2 SVGIG (reference sequence). The CDR3 is 14 residues long. The V gene end was trimmed by 0 bases and the J gene end by 7 bases; junction bases not matched to a gene: 3. The CDR3 region has the DNA TGTGCCTGGAGTGTAGGGACAGGGTCTGAAAAACTGTTTTTT. It codes for CAWSVGTGSEKLFF.

The rearrangement links TRBV9 to TRBJ2-3, with D unclear. The germline gives CDR1 SGDLS, CDR2 YYNGEE. CDR3 length equals 14 residues. The V gene lost 2 bases and the J gene lost 2 bases, with 9 bases spanning the gap. CDR3 residues: CASSVSTATDTQYF. CDR3 nucleotides: TGTGCCAGCAGCGTGAGTACAGCCACAGATACGCAGTATTTT.

The V call is TRBV15, the J call TRBJ1-4; TRBD1 agrees at 11 bases. Per the germline V gene, CDR1 is LNHNV and CDR2 is YYDKDF (reference sequence). After removal of 4 bases from V and 8 bases from J, the junction contained 3 bases not matched to a gene. This CDR3 has 14 amino acids. The CDR3 here is CATSTGQGDEKLFF. The CDR3 region has the DNA TGTGCCACCAGCACGGGACAGGGGGACGAAAAACTGTTTTTT.

Only one count was recorded for this clone. V gene TRBV2 combines with J gene TRBJ1-3; D is uncertain. The CDR3 length is 14 residues. Trimming removed 9 bases at V and 4 bases at J, with 16 bases between. Germline V gene data show CDR1 as SNHLY and CDR2 as FYNNEI. CDR3 residues: CARTGVLGGNTIYF. In nucleotides, the CDR3 is TGTGCCAGAACCGGGGTCTTGGGCGGAAACACCATATATTTT.